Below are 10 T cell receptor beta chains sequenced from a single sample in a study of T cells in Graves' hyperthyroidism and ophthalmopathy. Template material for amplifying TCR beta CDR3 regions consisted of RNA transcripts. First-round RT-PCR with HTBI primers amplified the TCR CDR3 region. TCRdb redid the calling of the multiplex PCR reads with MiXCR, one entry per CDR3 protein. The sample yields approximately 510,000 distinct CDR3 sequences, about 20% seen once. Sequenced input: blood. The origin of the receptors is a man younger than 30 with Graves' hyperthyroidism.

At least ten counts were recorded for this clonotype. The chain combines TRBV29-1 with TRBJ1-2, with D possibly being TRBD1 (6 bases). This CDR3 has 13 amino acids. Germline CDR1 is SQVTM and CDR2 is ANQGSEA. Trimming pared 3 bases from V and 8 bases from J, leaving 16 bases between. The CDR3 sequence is CSVESGASFGYTF. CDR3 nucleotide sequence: TGCAGCGTTGAGTCAGGGGCGTCGTTCGGCTACACCTTC.

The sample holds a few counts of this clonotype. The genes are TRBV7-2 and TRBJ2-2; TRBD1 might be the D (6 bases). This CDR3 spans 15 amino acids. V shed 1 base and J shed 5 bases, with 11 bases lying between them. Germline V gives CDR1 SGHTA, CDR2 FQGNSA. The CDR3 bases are TGTGCCAGCAGCTTAGTCAGGGGCCATACCGGGGAGCTGTTTTTT. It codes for CASSLVRGHTGELFF.

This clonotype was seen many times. CDR3 DNA: TGTGCCAGTAGTACGGACAGGGTCGGCACTGAAGCTTTCTTT. Translating gives CASSTDRVGTEAFF. The chain employs TRBV19 and TRBJ1-1, with TRBD1 matching over 8 bases. Germline values: CDR1 LNHDA, CDR2 SQIVND (reference sequence). This CDR3 contains 14 residues. V shed 4 bases and J 4 bases; nucleotides not matched to a gene: 5.

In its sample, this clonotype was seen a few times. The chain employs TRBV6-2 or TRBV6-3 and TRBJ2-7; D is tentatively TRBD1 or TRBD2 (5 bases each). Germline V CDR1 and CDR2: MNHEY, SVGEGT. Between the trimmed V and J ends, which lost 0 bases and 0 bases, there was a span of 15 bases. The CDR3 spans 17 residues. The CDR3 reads CASSYSRDPRDSYEQYF. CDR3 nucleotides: TGTGCCAGCAGTTACTCCAGGGACCCGAGGGACTCCTACGAGCAGTACTTC.

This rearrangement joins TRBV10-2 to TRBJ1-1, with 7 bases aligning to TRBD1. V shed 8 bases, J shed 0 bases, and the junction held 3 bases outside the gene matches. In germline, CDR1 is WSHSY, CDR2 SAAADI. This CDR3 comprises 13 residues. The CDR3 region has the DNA TGCGCCAGCGGGGGGACAGTGAACACTGAAGCTTTCTTT. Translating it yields CASGGTVNTEAFF.

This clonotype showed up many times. This CDR3 is CASSQRGIAQPQHF. The DNA of the CDR3 is TGTGCCAGCAGCCAAAGGGGGATTGCACAGCCCCAGCATTTT. The V call is TRBV4-2, the J call TRBJ1-5, with D maybe TRBD1 (6 bases). CDR3 length: 14 residues. Germline assignment: CDR1 LGHNA and CDR2 YNFKEQ. Trimming removed 2 bases at V and 7 bases at J, with 12 bases between.

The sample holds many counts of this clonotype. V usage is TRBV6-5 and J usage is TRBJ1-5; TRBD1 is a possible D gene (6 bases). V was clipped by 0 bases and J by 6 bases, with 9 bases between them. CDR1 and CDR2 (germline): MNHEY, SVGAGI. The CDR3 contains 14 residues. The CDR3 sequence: CASSYSAGVQPQHF. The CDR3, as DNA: TGTGCCAGCAGTTACTCCGCAGGGGTTCAGCCCCAGCATTTT.

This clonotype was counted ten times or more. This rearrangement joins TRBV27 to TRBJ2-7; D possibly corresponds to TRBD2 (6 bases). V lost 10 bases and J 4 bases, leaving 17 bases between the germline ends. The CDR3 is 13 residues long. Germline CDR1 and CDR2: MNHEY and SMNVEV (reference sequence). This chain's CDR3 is CATGRQPPYEQYF. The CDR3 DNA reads TGTGCCACGGGGAGGCAGCCACCTTACGAGCAGTACTTC.

The CDR3 DNA is TGTGCCAGCAGCCAAGTGGGGGGCGGCGGCTATGGCTACACCTTC. Translating gives CASSQVGGGGYGYTF. The rearrangement joins TRBV2 to TRBJ1-2; possible D gene TRBD1, 6 bases. Germline values: CDR1 SNHLY, CDR2 FYNNEI. V was trimmed by 6 bases and J by 4 bases, leaving 18 bases between them. This CDR3 region has 15 residues.

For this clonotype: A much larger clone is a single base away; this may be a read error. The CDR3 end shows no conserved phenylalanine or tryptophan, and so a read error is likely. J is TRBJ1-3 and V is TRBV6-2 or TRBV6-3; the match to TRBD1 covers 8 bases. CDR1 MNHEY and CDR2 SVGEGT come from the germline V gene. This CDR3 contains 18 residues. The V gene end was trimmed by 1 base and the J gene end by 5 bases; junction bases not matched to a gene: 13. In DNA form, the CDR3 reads TGTGCCAGCAGTTACTACCTGAGGACAGGGAAGAGCAGAAACACCATATATGTT. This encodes CASSYYLRTGKSRNTIYV.